In its sample, the clone carrying this TCR beta chain was seen a few times. Losses at the gene ends were 0 bases for V and 7 bases for J; bases not matched to a gene: 3. Germline-derived CDR1 and CDR2 are SGHTS and YDEGEE. This CDR3 spans 15 amino acids. The entry originates in a study of radiotherapy plus CTLA-4 blockade in lung cancer. Profiled with immunoSEQ multiplex PCR; TCRdb holds only in-frame clones, not every one. The sample has roughly 85,000 clones; approximately 86% are singletons. The sequence was collected from a human donor with non-small cell lung cancer that progressed on radiotherapy plus ipilimumab. The chain joins TRBV5-8 to TRBJ1-4; 10 bases are shared with TRBD1. Sequencing was performed on peripheral blood, taken from a patient treated with radiotherapy plus ipilimumab. CDR3 loop: CASSLAGTGAEKLFF. DNA of the CDR3: TGTGCCAGCAGCTTGGCCGGGACAGGGGCTGAAAAACTGTTTTTT.